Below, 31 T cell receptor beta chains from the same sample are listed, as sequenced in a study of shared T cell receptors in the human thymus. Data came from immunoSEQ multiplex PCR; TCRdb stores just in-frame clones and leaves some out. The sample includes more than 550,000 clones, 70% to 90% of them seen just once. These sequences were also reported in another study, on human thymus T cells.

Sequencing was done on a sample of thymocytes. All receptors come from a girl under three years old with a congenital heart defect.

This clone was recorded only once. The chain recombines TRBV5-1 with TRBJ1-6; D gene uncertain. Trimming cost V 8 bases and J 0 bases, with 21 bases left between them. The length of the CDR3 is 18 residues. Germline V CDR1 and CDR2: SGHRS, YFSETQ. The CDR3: CASTVWPTPSSYNSPLHF. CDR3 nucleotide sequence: TGCGCCAGTACCGTTTGGCCAACACCAAGCTCCTATAATTCACCCCTCCACTTT. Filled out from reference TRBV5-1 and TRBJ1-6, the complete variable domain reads KAGVTQTPRYLIKTRGQQVTLSCSPISGHRSVSWYQQTPGQGLQFLFEYFSETQRNKGNFPGRFSGRQFSNSRSEMNVSTLELGDSALYLCASTVWPTPSSYNSPLHFGNGTRLTVT.

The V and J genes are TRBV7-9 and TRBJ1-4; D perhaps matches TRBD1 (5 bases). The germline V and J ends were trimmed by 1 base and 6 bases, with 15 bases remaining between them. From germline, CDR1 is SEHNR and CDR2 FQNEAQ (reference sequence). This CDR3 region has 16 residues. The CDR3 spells CASSLGIGRVHEKLFF. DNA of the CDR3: TGTGCCAGCAGCTTAGGTATAGGCAGGGTTCATGAAAAACTGTTTTTT.

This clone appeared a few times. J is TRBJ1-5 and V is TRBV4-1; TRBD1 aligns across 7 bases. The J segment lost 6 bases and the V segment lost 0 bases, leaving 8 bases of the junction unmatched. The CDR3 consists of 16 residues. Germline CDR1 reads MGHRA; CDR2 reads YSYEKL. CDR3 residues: CASSQEAEGGGQPQHF. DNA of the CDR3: TGCGCCAGCAGCCAAGAGGCGGAAGGGGGCGGTCAGCCCCAGCATTTT.

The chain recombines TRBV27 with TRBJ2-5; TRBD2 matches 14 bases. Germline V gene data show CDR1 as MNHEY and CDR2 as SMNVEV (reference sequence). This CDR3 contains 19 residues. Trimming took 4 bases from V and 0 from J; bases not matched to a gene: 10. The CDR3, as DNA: TGTGCCAGCAGTTCCCAAGGACTAGCGGGGGGCCGTCACCAAGAGACCCAGTACTTC. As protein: CASSSQGLAGGRHQETQYF.

The CDR3 is CASSLSDRTSGGSEETQYF. The DNA of the CDR3 is TGCGCCAGCAGCTTGAGCGATCGCACTAGCGGGGGTAGCGAAGAGACCCAGTACTTC. This chain links TRBV5-1 with TRBJ2-5; TRBD2 aligns across 11 bases. Germline CDR1 and CDR2: SGHRS and YFSETQ. The CDR3 has 19 residues. V was clipped by 1 base and J by 3 bases; unmatched bases: 14.

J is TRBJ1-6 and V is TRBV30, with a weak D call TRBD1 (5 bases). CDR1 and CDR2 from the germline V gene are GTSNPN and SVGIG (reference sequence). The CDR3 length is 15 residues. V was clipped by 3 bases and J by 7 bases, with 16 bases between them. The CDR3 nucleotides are TGTGCCTGGAGATCCCCTCGGACACCCAATTCACCCCTCCACTTT. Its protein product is CAWRSPRTPNSPLHF.

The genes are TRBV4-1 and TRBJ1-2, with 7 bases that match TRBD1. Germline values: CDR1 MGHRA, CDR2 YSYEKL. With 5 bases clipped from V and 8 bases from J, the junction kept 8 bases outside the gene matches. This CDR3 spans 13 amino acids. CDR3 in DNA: TGCGCCAGCAGCGCCCGACAGGGTCGGGGCTACACCTTC. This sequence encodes CASSARQGRGYTF.

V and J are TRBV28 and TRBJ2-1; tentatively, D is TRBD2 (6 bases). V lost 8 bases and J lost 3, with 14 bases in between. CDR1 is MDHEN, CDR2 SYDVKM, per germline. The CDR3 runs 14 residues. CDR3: CASLGRGNYNEQFF. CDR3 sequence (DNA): TGTGCCAGCCTAGGGCGGGGTAACTACAATGAGCAGTTCTTC.

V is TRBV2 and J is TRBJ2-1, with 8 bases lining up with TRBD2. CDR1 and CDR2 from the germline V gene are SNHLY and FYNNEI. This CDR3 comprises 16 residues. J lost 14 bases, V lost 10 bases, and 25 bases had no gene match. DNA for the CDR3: TGTGCCACCGACCAGCCCCGGCGGGGGGTTCCCCCCAGGGAGTTCTTC. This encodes CATDQPRRGVPPREFF. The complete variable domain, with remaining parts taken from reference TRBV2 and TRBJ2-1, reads EPEVTQTPSHQVTQMGQEVILRCVPISNHLYFYWYRQILGQKVEFLVSFYNNEISEKSEIFDDQFSVERPDGSNFTLKIRSTKLEDSAMYFCATDQPRRGVPPREFFGPGTRLTVL.

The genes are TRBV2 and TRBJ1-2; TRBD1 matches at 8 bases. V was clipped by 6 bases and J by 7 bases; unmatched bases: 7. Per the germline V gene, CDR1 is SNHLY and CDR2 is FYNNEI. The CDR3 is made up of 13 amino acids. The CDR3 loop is CASRLTGGIGYTF. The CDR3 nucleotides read TGTGCCAGCAGACTCACAGGGGGAATTGGCTACACCTTC.

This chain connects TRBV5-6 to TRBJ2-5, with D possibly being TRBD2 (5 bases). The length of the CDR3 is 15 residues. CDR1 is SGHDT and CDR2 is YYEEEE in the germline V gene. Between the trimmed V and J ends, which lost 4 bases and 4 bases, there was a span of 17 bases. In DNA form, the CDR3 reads TGTGCCAGCAGCCTGACTTGGGGAGTAGGAGAGACCCAGTACTTC. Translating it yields CASSLTWGVGETQYF.

CDR3 DNA sequence: TGTGCCAGCAGCTTAGTCCACAGGGGAGGCTACACAGATACGCAGTATTTT. It translates to CASSLVHRGGYTDTQYF. V usage is TRBV7-9 and J usage is TRBJ2-3; D possibly corresponds to TRBD1 (7 bases). The germline gives CDR1 SEHNR, CDR2 FQNEAQ (reference sequence). The ends were cut back, 1 base at V and 2 bases at J, with 16 bases in the middle. This CDR3 has 17 amino acids.

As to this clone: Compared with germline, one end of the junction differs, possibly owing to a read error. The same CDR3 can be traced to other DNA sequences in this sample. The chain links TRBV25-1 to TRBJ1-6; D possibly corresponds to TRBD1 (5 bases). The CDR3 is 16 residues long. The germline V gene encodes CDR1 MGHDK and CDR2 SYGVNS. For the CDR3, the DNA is TGTGCCAGCAGTGAATTGGGGCAATTCTATAATTCCCCCCTCCACTTT. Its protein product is CASSELGQFYNSPLHF.

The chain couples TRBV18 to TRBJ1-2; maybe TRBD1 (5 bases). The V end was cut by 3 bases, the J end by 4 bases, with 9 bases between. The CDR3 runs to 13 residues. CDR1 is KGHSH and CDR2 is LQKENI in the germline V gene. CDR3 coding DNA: TGTGCCAGCTCACCCTCTGACAGCTATGGCTACACCTTC. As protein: CASSPSDSYGYTF.

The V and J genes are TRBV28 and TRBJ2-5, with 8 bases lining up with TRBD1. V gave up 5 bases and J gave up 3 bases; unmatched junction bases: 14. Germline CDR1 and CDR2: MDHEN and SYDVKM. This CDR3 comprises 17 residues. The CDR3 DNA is TGTGCCAGCAGTATCCGGAACAGGGGGAGTCCAGAAGAGACCCAGTACTTC. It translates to CASSIRNRGSPEETQYF.

The CDR3 bases are TGTGCCAGCAGCCCTAGTGTACAGGGGAATTCACCCCTCCACTTT. Residues: CASSPSVQGNSPLHF. The rearrangement joins TRBV7-9 to TRBJ1-6, with 7 bases aligning to TRBD1. This CDR3 contains 15 residues. Germline CDR1 reads SEHNR; CDR2 reads FQNEAQ (reference sequence). The trim removed 5 bases at V and 7 bases at J, leaving 8 bases unmatched.

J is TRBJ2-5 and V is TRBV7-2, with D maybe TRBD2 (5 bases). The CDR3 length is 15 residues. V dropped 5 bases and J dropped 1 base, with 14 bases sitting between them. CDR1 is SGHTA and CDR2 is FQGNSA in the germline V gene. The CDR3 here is CASSPTSRVQETQYF. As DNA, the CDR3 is TGTGCCAGCAGCCCCACCTCGCGGGTCCAAGAGACCCAGTACTTC.

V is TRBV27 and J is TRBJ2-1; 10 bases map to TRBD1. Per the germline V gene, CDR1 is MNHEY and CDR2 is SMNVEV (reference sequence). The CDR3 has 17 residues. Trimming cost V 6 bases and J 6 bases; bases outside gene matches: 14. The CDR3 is CASRTPRQGAIPNEQFF. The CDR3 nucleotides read TGTGCCAGCAGGACCCCACGACAGGGGGCGATTCCCAATGAGCAGTTCTTC.

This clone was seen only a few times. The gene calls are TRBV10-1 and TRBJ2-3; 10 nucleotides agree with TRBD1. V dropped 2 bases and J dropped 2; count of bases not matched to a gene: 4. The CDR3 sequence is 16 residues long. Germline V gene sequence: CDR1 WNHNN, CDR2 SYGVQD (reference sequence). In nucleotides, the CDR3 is TGCGCCAGCAGTGAGACCGACAGGGGGCCCACAGATACGCAGTATTTT. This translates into CASSETDRGPTDTQYF.

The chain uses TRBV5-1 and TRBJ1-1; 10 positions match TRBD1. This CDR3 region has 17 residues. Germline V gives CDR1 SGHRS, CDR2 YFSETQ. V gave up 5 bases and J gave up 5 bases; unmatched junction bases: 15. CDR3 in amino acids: CASRERWGTGEGTEAFF. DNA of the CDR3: TGCGCCAGCAGGGAGAGGTGGGGGACAGGGGAAGGTACTGAAGCTTTCTTT.

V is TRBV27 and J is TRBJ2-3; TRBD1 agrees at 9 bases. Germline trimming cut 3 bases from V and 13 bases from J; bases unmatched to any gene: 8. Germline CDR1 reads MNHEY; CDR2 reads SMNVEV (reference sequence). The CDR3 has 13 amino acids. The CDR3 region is CASSFHGTGRKYF. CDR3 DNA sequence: TGTGCCAGCAGTTTCCACGGGACAGGGAGGAAGTATTTT.

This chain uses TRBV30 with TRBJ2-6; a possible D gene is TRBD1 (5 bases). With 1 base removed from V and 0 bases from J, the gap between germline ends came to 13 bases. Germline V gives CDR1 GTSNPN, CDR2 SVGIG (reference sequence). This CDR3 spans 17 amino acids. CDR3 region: CAWSGEKGRSGANVLTF. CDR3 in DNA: TGTGCCTGGAGTGGGGAAAAGGGGCGCTCTGGGGCCAACGTCCTGACTTTC.

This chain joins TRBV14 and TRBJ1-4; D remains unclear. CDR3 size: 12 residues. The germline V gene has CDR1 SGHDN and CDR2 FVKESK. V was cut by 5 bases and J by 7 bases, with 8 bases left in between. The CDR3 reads CASSDGSEKLFF. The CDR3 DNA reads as TGTGCCAGCAGCGACGGGAGTGAAAAACTGTTTTTT.

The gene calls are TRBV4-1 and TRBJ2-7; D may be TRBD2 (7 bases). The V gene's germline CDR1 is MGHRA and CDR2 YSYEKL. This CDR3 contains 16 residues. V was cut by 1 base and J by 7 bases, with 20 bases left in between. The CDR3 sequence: CASSQGARGPPGEQYF. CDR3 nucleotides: TGCGCCAGCAGCCAAGGGGCGCGGGGGCCTCCAGGTGAGCAGTACTTC.

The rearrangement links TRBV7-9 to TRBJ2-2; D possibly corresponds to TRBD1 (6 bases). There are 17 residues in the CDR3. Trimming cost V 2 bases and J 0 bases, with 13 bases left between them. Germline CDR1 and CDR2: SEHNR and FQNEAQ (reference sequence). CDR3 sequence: CASSLSPDRPNTGELFF. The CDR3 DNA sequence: TGTGCCAGCAGCTTATCCCCGGACAGACCGAACACCGGGGAGCTGTTTTTT. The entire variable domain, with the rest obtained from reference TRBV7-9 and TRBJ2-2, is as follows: DTGVSQNPRHKITKRGQNVTFRCDPISEHNRLYWYRQTLGQGPEFLTYFQNEAQLEKSRLLSDRFSAERPKGSFSTLEIQRTEQGDSAMYLCASSLSPDRPNTGELFFGEGSRLTVL.

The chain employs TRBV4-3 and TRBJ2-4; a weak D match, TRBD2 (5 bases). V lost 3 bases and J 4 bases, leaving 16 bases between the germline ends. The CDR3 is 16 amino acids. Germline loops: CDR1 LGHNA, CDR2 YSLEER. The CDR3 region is CASSHGTRAGKNIQYF. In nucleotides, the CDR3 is TGCGCCAGCAGCCACGGTACTAGGGCCGGGAAAAACATTCAGTACTTC.

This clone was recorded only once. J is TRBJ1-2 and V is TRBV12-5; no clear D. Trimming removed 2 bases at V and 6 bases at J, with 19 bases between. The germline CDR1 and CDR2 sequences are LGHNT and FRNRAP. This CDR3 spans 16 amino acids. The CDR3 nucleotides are TGTGCTAGTGGTTTGCTCAACGAGGCGCAGAGCCATGGCTACACCTTC. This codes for CASGLLNEAQSHGYTF.

The CDR3 here is CASRRDRDNSPLHF. CDR3 DNA: TGTGCCAGCAGAAGGGACAGAGATAATTCACCCCTCCACTTT. This rearrangement joins TRBV7-2 to TRBJ1-6; 7 bases line up with TRBD1. V shed 6 bases and J 5 bases; nucleotides not matched to a gene: 4. Germline lookup yields CDR1 SGHTA and CDR2 FQGNSA. The CDR3 spans 14 residues. Drawing the rest from reference TRBV7-2 and TRBJ1-6, the complete variable domain is GAGVSQSPSNKVTEKGKDVELRCDPISGHTALYWYRQSLGQGLEFLIYFQGNSAPDKSGLPSDRFSAERTGGSVSTLTIQRTQQEDSAVYLCASRRDRDNSPLHFGNGTRLTVT.

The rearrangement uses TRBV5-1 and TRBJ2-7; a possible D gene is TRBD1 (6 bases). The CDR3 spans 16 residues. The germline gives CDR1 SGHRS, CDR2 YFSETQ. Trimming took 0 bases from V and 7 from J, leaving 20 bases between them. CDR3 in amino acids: CASSLGPDRWLREQYF. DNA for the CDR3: TGCGCCAGCAGCTTGGGGCCAGACAGGTGGCTACGGGAGCAGTACTTC.

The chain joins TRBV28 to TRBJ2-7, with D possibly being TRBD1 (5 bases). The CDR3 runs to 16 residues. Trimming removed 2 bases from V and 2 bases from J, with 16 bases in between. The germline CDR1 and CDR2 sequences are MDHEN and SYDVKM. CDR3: CASSLGARLLPYEQYF. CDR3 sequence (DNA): TGTGCCAGCAGTTTAGGGGCCAGGCTCTTGCCCTACGAGCAGTACTTC.

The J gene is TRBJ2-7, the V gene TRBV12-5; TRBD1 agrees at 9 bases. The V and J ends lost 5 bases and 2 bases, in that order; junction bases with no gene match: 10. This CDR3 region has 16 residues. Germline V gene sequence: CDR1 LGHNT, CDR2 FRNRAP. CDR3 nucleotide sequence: TGTGCTAGTGGTCCCCGATCGCGGGACAGGGCCTACGAGCAGTACTTC. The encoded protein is CASGPRSRDRAYEQYF.